This T cell receptor beta chain derives from a study of T cell responses to AZD1222 COVID-19 vaccine. General study findings and limits: The span of vaccine-associated CD4 TCRs extended across spike, with dominance at 160-218 and 743-854. Females outnumbered males among donors, who were mostly white British; clonal diversity was possibly underestimated. Spike-specific TCR breadth and depth both grew after two AZD1222 doses.

Worth noting for this clone: The antigen is unknown.

This CDR3 has 14 amino acids. The germline V and J ends were trimmed by 7 bases and 2 bases, with 15 bases remaining between them. CDR1 and CDR2 from the germline V gene are SNHLY and FYNNEI. Sequenced by immunoSEQ multiplex PCR; TCRdb stores in-frame clones only, minus some. The sample yields about 120,000 clones, more than 75% seen once. The input for sequencing was peripheral blood, taken on day 0 of AZD1222 vaccination. V usage is TRBV2 and J usage is TRBJ2-7, with D maybe TRBD2 (6 bases). This clonotype was sampled from an adult in good health. Written as DNA, the CDR3 is TGTGCCAGCAACCCCTTTGGAGGGGCCTACGAGCAGTACTTC. As protein: CASNPFGGAYEQYF.